The 17 T cell receptor beta chains below were found in one sample sequenced in a study of PD-1 blockade in mismatch repair-deficient tumors. Measured with immunoSEQ multiplex PCR; TCRdb has only the in-frame clones, and not every one. This sample has some 100,000 clones, with 82% found just once. This specimen was peripheral blood, taken about eight months after starting pembrolizumab. These TCRs come from an adult with mismatch repair-deficient cancer.

This chain uses TRBV18 with TRBJ2-3, with a weak D call TRBD2 (7 bases). This CDR3 has 14 amino acids. Germline CDR1 is KGHSH and CDR2 is LQKENI. Trimming left V 8 bases short and J 6 bases short, with 18 bases between. The CDR3 protein is CASPAAGAGDTQYF. CDR3 nucleotides: TGTGCCAGCCCCGCTGCGGGGGCAGGCGATACGCAGTATTTT.

This clone has more than one count but fewer than ten. CDR3 region: CASSDGEASYNEQFF. CDR3 nucleotides: TGTGCCAGCAGTGATGGGGAAGCCTCCTACAATGAGCAGTTCTTC. The gene calls are TRBV6-1 and TRBJ2-1; no definite D call. Germline assignment: CDR1 MNHNS and CDR2 SASEGT. The CDR3 length is 15 residues. Deletions cut 3 bases from V and 0 bases from J, with 9 bases between.

The chain couples TRBV10-3 to TRBJ2-1, with TRBD1 as a possible D gene (6 bases). The germline V gene has CDR1 ENHRY and CDR2 SYGVKD. V lost 2 bases and J lost 6, with 17 bases in between. CDR3 length equals 16 residues. CDR3 amino acids: CAISEPGDKRSNEQFF. CDR3 bases: TGTGCCATCAGTGAGCCTGGGGACAAACGATCCAATGAGCAGTTCTTC.

The chain recombines TRBV4-1 with TRBJ2-7, with D uncertain. With 1 base removed from V and 0 bases from J, the gap between germline ends came to 10 bases. Germline lookup yields CDR1 MGHRA and CDR2 YSYEKL. The CDR3 runs 15 residues. The CDR3 sequence is CASSQVSGSSYEQYF. The CDR3 DNA reads TGCGCCAGCAGCCAAGTATCAGGCAGCTCCTACGAGCAGTACTTC.

V usage is TRBV2 and J usage is TRBJ2-7; 13 nucleotides agree with TRBD2. CDR1 is SNHLY and CDR2 is FYNNEI in the germline V gene. CDR3 length: 20 residues. The V and J ends lost 5 bases and 3 bases, in that order; junction bases with no gene match: 19. The CDR3 reads CASSSLPGTSGTHEHYEQYF. In DNA form, the CDR3 reads TGTGCCAGCAGTTCTCTCCCCGGGACTAGCGGGACTCATGAACACTACGAGCAGTACTTC.

This clone was seen a handful of times. Other DNA sequences in the sample encode the same CDR3. V usage is TRBV19 and J usage is TRBJ2-2, with D perhaps matching TRBD1 or TRBD2 (5 bases each). This CDR3 has 13 amino acids. Germline loops: CDR1 LNHDA, CDR2 SQIVND (reference sequence). Trimming left V 3 bases short and J 6 bases short, with 8 bases between. CDR3 coding DNA: TGTGCCAGTAGTATGGGGGTCTCCGGGGAGCTGTTTTTT. It is translated as CASSMGVSGELFF.

This rearrangement joins TRBV15 to TRBJ1-5, with D unclear. The germline V gene has CDR1 LNHNV and CDR2 YYDKDF (reference sequence). Trimming took 1 base from V and 0 from J, leaving 22 bases between them. The CDR3 spans 20 residues. The CDR3 reads CATSRVGDWEVLHSNQPQHF. DNA for the CDR3: TGTGCCACCAGCAGAGTGGGCGACTGGGAGGTTTTGCATAGCAATCAGCCCCAGCATTTT.

This clone was counted only a few times. This chain links TRBV27 with TRBJ2-1; D possibly uses TRBD1 or TRBD2 (6 bases each). Germline lookup yields CDR1 MNHEY and CDR2 SMNVEV (reference sequence). V lost 2 bases to trimming and J lost 8 bases, with 10 bases between them. CDR3 length: 13 residues. CDR3: CASSLRGDHEQFF. The CDR3 DNA reads TGTGCCAGCAGTTTAAGGGGGGACCATGAGCAGTTCTTC.

The chain is built from TRBV11-2 and TRBJ2-5; 12 positions match TRBD1. V was pared by 3 bases and J by 2 bases, with 4 bases of the junction left unmatched. Germline CDR1 SGHAT, CDR2 FQNNGV. The CDR3 contains 16 residues. CDR3 nucleotides: TGTGCCAGCAGCTTCGGGACAGGGGGCCGGCAAGAGACCCAGTACTTC. Its translation is CASSFGTGGRQETQYF.

This clone was seen a handful of times. The V and J genes are TRBV15 and TRBJ1-5; unclear D gene. The ends were cut back, 4 bases at V and 1 base at J, with 5 bases in the middle. This CDR3 spans 13 amino acids. The V gene's germline CDR1 is LNHNV and CDR2 YYDKDF (reference sequence). The CDR3 DNA follows: TGTGCCACCAGCATCGGAAGCAATCAGCCCCAGCATTTT. Amino acids: CATSIGSNQPQHF.

The rearrangement links TRBV6-5 to TRBJ1-1; 8 bases line up with TRBD1. Germline-derived CDR1 and CDR2 are MNHEY and SVGAGI. Trimming cost V 5 bases and J 7 bases; bases outside gene matches: 6. The CDR3 consists of 13 residues. CDR3 in DNA: TGTGCCAGCAGTAACCCGGACAGGGTTGAAGCTTTCTTT. Translated, it gives CASSNPDRVEAFF.

The V and J genes are TRBV7-8 and TRBJ2-1; no clear D. The CDR3 contains 11 residues. Germline CDR1 SGHVS, CDR2 FQNEAQ. V lost 5 bases to trimming and J lost 9 bases, with 8 bases between them. CDR3 sequence: CASSPTAEQFF. For the CDR3, the DNA is TGTGCCAGCAGCCCTACTGCTGAGCAGTTCTTC.

This clone was counted once. The chain employs TRBV5-1 and TRBJ2-7; 12 positions match TRBD1. V lost 4 bases to trimming and J lost 5 bases; unmatched junction nucleotides: 4. This CDR3 spans 14 amino acids. Per germline, CDR1 SGHRS and CDR2 YFSETQ. This CDR3 is CASSGGTGGHEQYF. For the CDR3, the DNA is TGCGCCAGCAGCGGGGGGACAGGGGGCCACGAGCAGTACTTC.

V gene TRBV4-3 combines with J gene TRBJ1-1, with D maybe TRBD1 (5 bases). The CDR3 has 13 residues. V was clipped by 4 bases and J by 1 base, with 7 bases between them. Germline CDR1 is LGHNA and CDR2 is YSLEER. CDR3: CASSRDGNTEAFF. DNA of the CDR3: TGCGCCAGCAGCCGGGACGGGAACACTGAAGCTTTCTTT.

The CDR3 sequence is CASSQEDETQYF. Here the CDR3 DNA reads TGTGCCAGCAGCCAAGAGGATGAGACCCAGTACTTC. The chain is built from TRBV14 and TRBJ2-5; D call uncertain. The CDR3 contains 12 residues. The V gene lost 0 bases and the J gene lost 5 bases, with 4 bases spanning the gap. Germline V lookup: CDR1 SGHDN, CDR2 FVKESK. Using reference TRBV14 and TRBJ2-5 for the parts outside the CDR3, the full variable domain is EAGVTQFPSHSVIEKGQTVTLRCDPISGHDNLYWYRRVMGKEIKFLLHFVKESKQDESGMPNNRFLAERTGGTYSTLKVQPAELEDSGVYFCASSQEDETQYFGPGTRLLVL.

The rearrangement uses TRBV7-8 and TRBJ2-7, with a tentative D call TRBD2 (6 bases). V lost 5 bases to trimming and J lost 0 bases, with 20 bases between them. The CDR3 has 17 residues. Looked up from germline, CDR1 is SGHVS and CDR2 is FQNEAQ. The CDR3 DNA sequence: TGTGCCAGCAGCCTTTATCTGGAGGGACCCAGCTCCTACGAGCAGTACTTC. Its protein is CASSLYLEGPSSYEQYF.

J is TRBJ2-1 and V is TRBV9, with 7 bases fitting TRBD1. CDR3 length: 15 residues. V was pared by 2 bases and J by 3 bases, with 5 bases of the junction left unmatched. Germline lookup yields CDR1 SGDLS and CDR2 YYNGEE. The CDR3 here is CASSVTGQLYNEQFF. CDR3 in DNA: TGTGCCAGCAGCGTCACGGGACAGCTCTACAATGAGCAGTTCTTC. Combining the CDR3 with reference TRBV9 and TRBJ2-1 gives the whole variable domain DSGVTQTPKHLITATGQRVTLRCSPRSGDLSVYWYQQSLDQGLQFLIQYYNGEERAKGNILERFSAQQFPDLHSELNLSSLELGDSALYFCASSVTGQLYNEQFFGPGTRLTVL.